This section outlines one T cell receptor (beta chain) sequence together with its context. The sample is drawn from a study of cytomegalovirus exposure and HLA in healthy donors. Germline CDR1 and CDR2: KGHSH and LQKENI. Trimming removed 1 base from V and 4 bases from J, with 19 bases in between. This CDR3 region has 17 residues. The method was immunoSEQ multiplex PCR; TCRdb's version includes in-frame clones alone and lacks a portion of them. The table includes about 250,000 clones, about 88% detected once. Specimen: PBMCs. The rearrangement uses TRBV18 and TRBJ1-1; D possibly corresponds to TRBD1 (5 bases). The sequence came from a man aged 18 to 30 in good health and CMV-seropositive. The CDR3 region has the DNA TGTGCCAGCTCACCACAACGGGGGGTGAGGGCGGCCACTGAAGCTTTCTTT. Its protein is CASSPQRGVRAATEAFF.